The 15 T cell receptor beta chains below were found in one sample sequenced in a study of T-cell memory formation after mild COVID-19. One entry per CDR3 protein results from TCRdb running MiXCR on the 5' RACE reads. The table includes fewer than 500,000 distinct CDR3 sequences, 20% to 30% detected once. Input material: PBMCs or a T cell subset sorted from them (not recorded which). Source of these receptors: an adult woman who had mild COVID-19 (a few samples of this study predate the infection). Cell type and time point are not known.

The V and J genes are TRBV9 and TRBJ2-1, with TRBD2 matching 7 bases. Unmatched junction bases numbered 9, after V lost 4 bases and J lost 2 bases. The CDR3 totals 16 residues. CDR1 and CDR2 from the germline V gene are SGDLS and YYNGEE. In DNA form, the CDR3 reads TGTGCCAGCAGCATTACCAGCGGGGCCACCTACAATGAGCAGTTCTTC. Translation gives CASSITSGATYNEQFF.

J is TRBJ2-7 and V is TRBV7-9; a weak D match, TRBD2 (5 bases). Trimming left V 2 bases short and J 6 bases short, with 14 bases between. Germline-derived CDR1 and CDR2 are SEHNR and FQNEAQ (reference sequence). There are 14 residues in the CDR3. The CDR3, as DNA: TGTGCCAGCAGCTTACCCCCAGACTATCGCGAGCAGTACTTC. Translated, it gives CASSLPPDYREQYF. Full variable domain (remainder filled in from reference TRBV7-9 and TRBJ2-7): DTGVSQNPRHKITKRGQNVTFRCDPISEHNRLYWYRQTLGQGPEFLTYFQNEAQLEKSRLLSDRFSAERPKGSFSTLEIQRTEQGDSAMYLCASSLPPDYREQYFGPGTRLTVT.

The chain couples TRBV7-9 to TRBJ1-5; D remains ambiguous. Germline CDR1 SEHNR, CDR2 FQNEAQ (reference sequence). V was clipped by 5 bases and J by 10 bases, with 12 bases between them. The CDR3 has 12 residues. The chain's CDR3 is CASSIDGAPQHF. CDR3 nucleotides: TGTGCCAGCAGCATTGACGGTGCCCCCCAGCATTTT. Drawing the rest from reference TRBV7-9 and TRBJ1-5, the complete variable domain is DTGVSQNPRHKITKRGQNVTFRCDPISEHNRLYWYRQTLGQGPEFLTYFQNEAQLEKSRLLSDRFSAERPKGSFSTLEIQRTEQGDSAMYLCASSIDGAPQHFGDGTRLSIL.

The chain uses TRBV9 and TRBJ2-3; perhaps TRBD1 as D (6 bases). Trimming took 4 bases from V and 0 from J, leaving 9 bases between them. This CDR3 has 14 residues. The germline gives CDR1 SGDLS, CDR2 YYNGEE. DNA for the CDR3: TGTGCCAGCAGCCGACAGGTTAGCACAGATACGCAGTATTTT. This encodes CASSRQVSTDTQYF.

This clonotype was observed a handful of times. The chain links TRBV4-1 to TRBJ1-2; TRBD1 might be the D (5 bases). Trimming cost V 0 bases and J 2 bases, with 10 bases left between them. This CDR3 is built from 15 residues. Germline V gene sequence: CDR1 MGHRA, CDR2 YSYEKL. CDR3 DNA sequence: TGCGCCAGCAGCCAAGAGTCGACAGAGAACTATGGCTACACCTTC. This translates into CASSQESTENYGYTF.

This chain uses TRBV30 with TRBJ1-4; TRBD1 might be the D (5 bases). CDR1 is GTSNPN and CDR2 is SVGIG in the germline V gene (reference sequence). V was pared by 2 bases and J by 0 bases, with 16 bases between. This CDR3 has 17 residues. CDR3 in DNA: TGTGCCTGGAGTTACCCACGACAGCCCGCAACTAATGAAAAACTGTTTTTT. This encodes CAWSYPRQPATNEKLFF.

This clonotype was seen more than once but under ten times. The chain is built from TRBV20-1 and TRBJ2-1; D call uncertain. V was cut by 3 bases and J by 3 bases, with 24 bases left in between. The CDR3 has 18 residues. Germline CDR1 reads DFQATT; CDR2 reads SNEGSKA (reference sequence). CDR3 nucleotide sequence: TGCAGTGCTAGTGACTTATCAATAAGGCCAGATCACTACAATGAGCAGTTCTTC. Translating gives CSASDLSIRPDHYNEQFF.

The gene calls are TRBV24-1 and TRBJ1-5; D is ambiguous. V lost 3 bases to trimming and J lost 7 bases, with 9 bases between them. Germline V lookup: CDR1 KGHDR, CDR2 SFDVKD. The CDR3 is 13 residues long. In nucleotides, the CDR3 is TGTGCCACCAGTGATGGGAGACTCCAGCCCCAGCATTTT. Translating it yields CATSDGRLQPQHF.

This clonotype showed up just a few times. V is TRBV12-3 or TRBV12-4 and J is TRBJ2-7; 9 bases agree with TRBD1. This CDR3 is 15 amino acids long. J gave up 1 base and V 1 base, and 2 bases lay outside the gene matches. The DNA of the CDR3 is TGTGCCAGCAGTTTAGGGGACAGGGAATCCTACGAGCAGTACTTC. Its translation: CASSLGDRESYEQYF.

Here the CDR3 DNA reads TGTGCCTGGAGTGTACCGGATCCTTCCTACGAGCAGTACGTC. Translation: CAWSVPDPSYEQYV. The chain couples TRBV30 to TRBJ2-7, with D hard to call. CDR3 length equals 14 residues. Trimming stripped 0 bases from V and 1 base from J, with 10 bases between. CDR1 and CDR2 (germline): GTSNPN, SVGIG (reference sequence).

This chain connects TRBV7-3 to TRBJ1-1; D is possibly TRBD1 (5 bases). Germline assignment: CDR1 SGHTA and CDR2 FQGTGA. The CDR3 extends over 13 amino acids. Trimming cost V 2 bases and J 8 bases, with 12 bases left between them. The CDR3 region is CASSLVPSGEAFF. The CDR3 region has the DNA TGTGCCAGCAGCTTAGTTCCGTCAGGGGAAGCTTTCTTT.

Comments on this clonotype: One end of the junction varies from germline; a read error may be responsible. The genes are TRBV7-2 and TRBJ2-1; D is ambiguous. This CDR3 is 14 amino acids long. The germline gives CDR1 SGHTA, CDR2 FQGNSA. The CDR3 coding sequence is TGTGCCAGCAGATTAGGTCTGACACCCAATGAGCAGTTCTTC. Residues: CASRLGLTPNEQFF.

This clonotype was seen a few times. The CDR3: CASQHAGQNSYEQYF. The CDR3 DNA reads TGTGCCAGTCAACACGCAGGACAAAACTCCTACGAGCAGTACTTC. The rearrangement joins TRBV7-9 to TRBJ2-7, with D possibly matching TRBD1 (5 bases). The CDR3 length is 15 residues. Germline V gene sequence: CDR1 SEHNR, CDR2 FQNEAQ (reference sequence). V dropped 9 bases and J dropped 0 bases, with 18 bases sitting between them.

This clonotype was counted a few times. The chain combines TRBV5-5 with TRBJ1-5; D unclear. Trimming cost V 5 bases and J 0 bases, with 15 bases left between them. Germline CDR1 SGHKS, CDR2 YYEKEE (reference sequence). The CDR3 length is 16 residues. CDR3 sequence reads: CASSLVGIDSNQPQHF. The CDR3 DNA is TGTGCCAGCAGTCTCGTAGGGATTGATAGCAATCAGCCCCAGCATTTT. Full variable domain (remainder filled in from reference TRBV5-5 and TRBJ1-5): DAGVTQSPTHLIKTRGQQVTLRCSPISGHKSVSWYQQVLGQGPQFIFQYYEKEERGRGNFPDRFSARQFPNYSSELNVNALLLGDSALYLCASSLVGIDSNQPQHFGDGTRLSIL.

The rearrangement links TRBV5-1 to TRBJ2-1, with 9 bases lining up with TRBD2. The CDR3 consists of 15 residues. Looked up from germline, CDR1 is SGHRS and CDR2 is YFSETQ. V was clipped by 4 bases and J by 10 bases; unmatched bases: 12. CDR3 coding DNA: TGCGCCAGCAGCAGAGCGGGGGGAAAGTGGGGAGAGCAGTTCTTC. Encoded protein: CASSRAGGKWGEQFF.